This entry lists 22 T cell receptor beta chains sequenced from one sample in a study of shared clonotypes between healthy human individuals. Sequenced by immunoSEQ multiplex PCR; TCRdb stores in-frame clones only, minus some. The sample holds about 2,100,000 clones, approximately 94% seen once. CD8 cells regarded as naive lacked CD45RO, were positively chosen for CCR7, and omitted terminally differentiated effector memory CD45RA+ cells. Specimen: naive CD8+ T cells from PBMCs. All receptors come from a young man in good health. Some clones in this sample may be carry-over from other donors' samples.

Notes on this clone: Other DNA variants within this sample encode the same CDR3. This chain connects TRBV7-9 to TRBJ2-7; the D is unclear. The V gene's germline CDR1 is SEHNR and CDR2 FQNEAQ (reference sequence). CDR3 size: 13 residues. The ends were cut back, 1 base at V and 3 bases at J, with 7 bases in the middle. The CDR3, as DNA: TGTGCCAGCAGCTTAGTGGGCGGCTACGAGCAGTACTTC. As protein: CASSLVGGYEQYF.

CDR3 coding DNA: TGCGCCAGCAGCTTGGAGGGGGGACTTGGCACTGAAGCTTTCTTT. Translating gives CASSLEGGLGTEAFF. This chain links TRBV5-1 with TRBJ1-1, with a weak D call TRBD1 (6 bases). Germline V gene data show CDR1 as SGHRS and CDR2 as YFSETQ. This CDR3 is 15 amino acids long. With 0 bases removed from V and 4 bases from J, the gap between germline ends came to 13 bases.

The rearrangement uses TRBV5-4 and TRBJ2-1, with 11 bases matching TRBD2. V was pared by 4 bases and J by 5 bases, with 5 bases of the junction left unmatched. Germline assignment: CDR1 SGHNT and CDR2 YYREEE (reference sequence). The CDR3 has 15 amino acids. DNA of the CDR3: TGTGCCAGCAGCACCGGACTAGCGGGTAACAATGAGCAGTTCTTC. Translating it yields CASSTGLAGNNEQFF.

The rearrangement uses TRBV6-5 and TRBJ2-5; 9 bases are shared with TRBD1. The V segment lost 7 bases and the J segment 4 bases; nucleotides outside the gene matches: 10. Looked up from germline, CDR1 is MNHEY and CDR2 is SVGAGI. This CDR3 comprises 15 residues. CDR3 protein: CASTLDRGRTETQYF. CDR3 bases: TGTGCCAGCACCCTCGACAGGGGGAGGACAGAGACCCAGTACTTC.

The gene calls are TRBV15 and TRBJ2-3; 10 nucleotides align to TRBD2. Germline-derived CDR1 and CDR2 are LNHNV and YYDKDF (reference sequence). Losses at the gene ends were 0 bases for V and 2 bases for J; bases not matched to a gene: 14. The CDR3 runs to 20 residues. The CDR3: CATSRDMGASGSFFTDTQYF. The DNA for the CDR3 is TGTGCCACCAGCAGAGATATGGGGGCTAGCGGGAGCTTTTTCACAGATACGCAGTATTTT.

The J gene is TRBJ1-2, the V gene TRBV6-1, with D tentatively TRBD1 (5 bases). The CDR3 covers 15 residues. The germline V and J ends were trimmed by 8 bases and 0 bases, with 16 bases remaining between them. The germline V gene has CDR1 MNHNS and CDR2 SASEGT. The CDR3 loop is CASLKQVAPNYGYTF. The CDR3 region has the DNA TGTGCCAGCTTGAAACAGGTGGCCCCTAACTATGGCTACACCTTC.

The chain joins TRBV9 to TRBJ2-1; 8 positions agree with TRBD2. The V gene end was trimmed by 4 bases and the J gene end by 8 bases; junction bases not matched to a gene: 14. The CDR3 sequence is 16 residues long. CDR1 and CDR2 from the germline V gene are SGDLS and YYNGEE. The CDR3 is CASSLEMGGRWYEQFF. In nucleotides, the CDR3 is TGTGCCAGCAGCCTAGAGATGGGCGGGAGGTGGTATGAGCAGTTCTTC.

This clone has a handful of counts. This sequence joins TRBV19 and TRBJ2-1, with TRBD2 matching over 12 bases. V shed 6 bases and J 3 bases; nucleotides not matched to a gene: 3. CDR3 length: 15 residues. Germline-derived CDR1 and CDR2 are LNHDA and SQIVND (reference sequence). The CDR3, as DNA: TGTGCCAGTAGACTAGCGGGAGGTTTCTACAATGAGCAGTTCTTC. It codes for CASRLAGGFYNEQFF. Full variable domain (remainder filled in from reference TRBV19 and TRBJ2-1): DGGITQSPKYLFRKEGQNVTLSCEQNLNHDAMYWYRQDPGQGLRLIYYSQIVNDFQKGDIAEGYSVSREKKESFPLTVTSAQKNPTAFYLCASRLAGGFYNEQFFGPGTRLTVL.

This clone has more than one count but fewer than ten. The rearrangement links TRBV7-9 to TRBJ2-2, with D perhaps matching TRBD1 (7 bases). Per germline, CDR1 SEHNR and CDR2 FQNEAQ (reference sequence). The CDR3 covers 15 residues. The V gene lost 5 bases and the J gene lost 4 bases, with 14 bases spanning the gap. This CDR3 is CASSARQGLTGELFF. CDR3 bases: TGTGCCAGCAGCGCTCGACAGGGACTCACCGGGGAGCTGTTTTTT.

The genes are TRBV4-3 and TRBJ2-7, with a tentative D call TRBD2 (5 bases). Germline CDR1 is LGHNA and CDR2 is YSLEER. Trimming left V 1 base short and J 1 base short, with 14 bases between. This CDR3 is 16 amino acids long. In DNA form, the CDR3 reads TGCGCCAGCAGCCAAGGGTATGCGGGCGAATCCTACGAGCAGTACTTC. Protein: CASSQGYAGESYEQYF.

Of note for this clone: This sample also contains other DNA sequences that code for the same CDR3. The chain links TRBV11-2 to TRBJ2-5, with D maybe TRBD1 (5 bases). This CDR3 contains 15 residues. Germline lookup yields CDR1 SGHAT and CDR2 FQNNGV. V lost 0 bases and J lost 5, with 13 bases in between. The DNA for the CDR3 is TGTGCCAGCAGCTTAGATGTGGGGCGGCAGGAGACCCAGTACTTC. Translating it yields CASSLDVGRQETQYF.

This CDR3 is CASSLYQGYEQYF. The CDR3 nucleotides are TGTGCCAGCAGTTTATATCAGGGCTACGAGCAGTACTTC. The rearrangement joins TRBV27 to TRBJ2-7; D is perhaps TRBD1 (5 bases). Deletions cut 1 base from V and 3 bases from J, with 7 bases between. Germline V lookup: CDR1 MNHEY, CDR2 SMNVEV (reference sequence). The CDR3 runs to 13 residues.

The genes are TRBV11-3 and TRBJ2-2; 11 nucleotides line up with TRBD2. From germline, CDR1 is SGHNT and CDR2 YENEEA. With 4 bases clipped from V and 0 bases from J, the junction kept 7 bases outside the gene matches. The CDR3 contains 18 residues. This chain's CDR3 is CASSSPTSGATNTGELFF. Here the CDR3 DNA reads TGTGCCAGCAGCTCCCCGACTAGCGGGGCTACGAACACCGGGGAGCTGTTTTTT.

The rearrangement links TRBV7-9 to TRBJ1-2; D not resolved. Trimming shortened V by 1 base and J by 4 bases, and 10 bases separated the two germline ends. The germline V gene encodes CDR1 SEHNR and CDR2 FQNEAQ (reference sequence). CDR3 size: 14 residues. As DNA, the CDR3 is TGTGCCAGCAGCTTAGAGTGGAGTACCTATGGCTACACCTTC. It is translated as CASSLEWSTYGYTF.

This clone was recorded once. The rearrangement joins TRBV4-1 to TRBJ2-5; D may be TRBD1 (6 bases). The CDR3 totals 16 residues. Trimming left V 4 bases short and J 3 bases short, with 18 bases between. The germline gives CDR1 MGHRA, CDR2 YSYEKL. The CDR3 nucleotides read TGCGCCAGCAGCCCCCTGAGGGGGAGAGGTGAAGAGACCCAGTACTTC. Protein sequence: CASSPLRGRGEETQYF.

The V and J genes are TRBV12-5 and TRBJ1-5; weak D call: TRBD1 (5 bases). Germline V gene data show CDR1 as LGHNT and CDR2 as FRNRAP. V dropped 3 bases and J dropped 4 bases, with 7 bases sitting between them. The CDR3 is 13 residues long. CDR3 in DNA: TGTGCTAGTGGTTTAGGGGAGAATCAGCCCCAGCATTTT. It translates to CASGLGENQPQHF.

This chain links TRBV6-5 with TRBJ2-7; 12 nucleotides align to TRBD2. Germline CDR1 is MNHEY and CDR2 is SVGAGI. V shed 4 bases and J 5 bases; nucleotides not matched to a gene: 6. This CDR3 has 15 residues. The CDR3 nucleotides read TGTGCCAGCAGTTTCCTAGCGGGAGGGTCAAACGAGCAGTACTTC. This gives the protein CASSFLAGGSNEQYF.

The chain is built from TRBV7-8 and TRBJ1-2; 8 nucleotides align to TRBD1. V shed 2 bases and J 3 bases; nucleotides not matched to a gene: 8. Germline assignment: CDR1 SGHVS and CDR2 FQNEAQ. The CDR3 is 16 residues long. The CDR3 region has the DNA TGTGCCAGCAGCTTATATCGGGACAGGAATCACTATGGCTACACCTTC. Its protein is CASSLYRDRNHYGYTF.

V usage is TRBV28 and J usage is TRBJ2-7, with 9 bases matching TRBD1. The CDR3 sequence is 17 residues long. V was clipped by 5 bases and J by 3 bases; unmatched bases: 14. The germline CDR1 and CDR2 sequences are MDHEN and SYDVKM. The CDR3 region is CASSPEPPGQGVYEQYF. The CDR3 DNA reads as TGTGCCAGCAGTCCTGAGCCTCCGGGACAGGGTGTCTACGAGCAGTACTTC.

V is TRBV7-9 and J is TRBJ2-3; maybe TRBD1 (6 bases). Between the trimmed V and J ends, which lost 5 bases and 2 bases, there was a span of 14 bases. The germline gives CDR1 SEHNR, CDR2 FQNEAQ (reference sequence). This CDR3 contains 15 residues. For the CDR3, the DNA is TGTGCCAGCAGCCCCCAGGGGCCGGCCACAGATACGCAGTATTTT. As protein: CASSPQGPATDTQYF.

The chain is built from TRBV28 and TRBJ2-2, with 10 nucleotides matching TRBD2. This CDR3 has 17 amino acids. J was trimmed by 7 bases and V by 6 bases; bases with no gene match: 14. The germline gives CDR1 MDHEN, CDR2 SYDVKM. The CDR3 here is CASSPPPTSGPDGELFF. The CDR3 region has the DNA TGTGCCAGCAGCCCCCCCCCGACTAGCGGGCCTGACGGGGAGCTGTTTTTT.

The genes are TRBV27 and TRBJ2-7; D is tentatively TRBD1 or TRBD2 (5 bases each). The CDR3 is made up of 15 amino acids. Between the trimmed V and J ends, which lost 4 bases and 5 bases, there was a span of 18 bases. Germline assignment: CDR1 MNHEY and CDR2 SMNVEV (reference sequence). The CDR3 protein is CASSSPFDGAHEQYF. The CDR3 region has the DNA TGTGCCAGCAGTTCCCCTTTCGACGGGGCCCACGAGCAGTACTTC.